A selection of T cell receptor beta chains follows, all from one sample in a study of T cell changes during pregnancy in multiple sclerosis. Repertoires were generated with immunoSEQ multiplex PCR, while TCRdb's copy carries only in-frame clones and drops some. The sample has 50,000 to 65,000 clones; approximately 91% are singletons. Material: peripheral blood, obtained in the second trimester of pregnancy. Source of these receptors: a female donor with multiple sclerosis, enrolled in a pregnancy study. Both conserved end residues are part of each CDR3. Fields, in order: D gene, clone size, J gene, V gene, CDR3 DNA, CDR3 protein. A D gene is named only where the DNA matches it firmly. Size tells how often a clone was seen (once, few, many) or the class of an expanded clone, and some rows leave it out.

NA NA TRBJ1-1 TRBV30 TGTGCCTGGGGAGGGCGGAAAAACACTGAAGCTTTCTTT CAWGGRKNTEAFF
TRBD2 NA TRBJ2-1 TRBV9 TGTGCCAGCAGCCAGGCGGGGGGCTCCTACAATGAGCAGTTCTTC CASSQAGGSYNEQFF
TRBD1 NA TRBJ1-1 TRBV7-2 TGTGCCAGCAGCTCGGGGACAGGGGTGAGAGCTTTCTTT CASSSGTGVRAFF
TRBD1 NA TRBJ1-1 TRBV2 TGTGCCACACAGGGGGTGGGGAACACTGAAGCTTTCTTT CATQGVGNTEAFF
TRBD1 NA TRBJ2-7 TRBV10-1 TGCGCCAGCAGTGGGATGGGCAACAGGGGAAGCTACGAGCAGTACTTC CASSGMGNRGSYEQYF
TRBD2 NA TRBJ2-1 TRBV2 TGTGCCAGCAGTGGTAGCGGGGGTGTGGCTGAGCAGTTCTTC CASSGSGGVAEQFF
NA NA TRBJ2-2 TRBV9 TGTGCCAGCAGCGTAGTTCCTAACACCGGGGAGCTGTTTTTT CASSVVPNTGELFF
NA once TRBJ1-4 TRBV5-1 TGCGCCAGCAGCCCGGACAGACCTAATGAAAAACTGTTTTTT CASSPDRPNEKLFF
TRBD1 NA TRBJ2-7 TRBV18 TGTGCCAGCTCACCAGGACAGGCGGTGATATCCGAGCAGTACTTC CASSPGQAVISEQYF
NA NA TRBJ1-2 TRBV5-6 TGTGCCAGCAGCTTGGAAAACAGGCGCTTCAGCGACGCTAACTATGGCTACACCTTC CASSLENRRFSDANYGYTF
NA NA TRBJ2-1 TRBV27 TGTGCCAGCAGTACCGACACCATGGTGAATGAGCAGTTCTTC CASSTDTMVNEQFF
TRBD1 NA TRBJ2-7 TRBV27 TGTGCCAGCGTTGGACAGGACAGGGGTTTCTACGAGCAGTACTTC CASVGQDRGFYEQYF
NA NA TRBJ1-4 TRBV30 TGTGCCTGGAGTGTCGGCAGGGGAGAAAAACTGTTTTTT CAWSVGRGEKLFF
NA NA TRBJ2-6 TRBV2 TGTGCCAGCAGTGAGCGAAGCTCTGGGGCCAACGTCCTGACTTTC CASSERSSGANVLTF
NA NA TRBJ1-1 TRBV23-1 TGCGCCAGCAGTCAATCTAATCTGGACATTTACACTGAAGCTTTCTTT CASSQSNLDIYTEAFF
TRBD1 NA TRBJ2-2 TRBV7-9 TGTGCCAGCAGCGACAACAGGGGTTCCGGGGAGCTGTTTTTT CASSDNRGSGELFF
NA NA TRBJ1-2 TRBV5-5 TGTGCCAGCAGCTTGAATATCCGGGTTTATGGCTACACCTTC CASSLNIRVYGYTF
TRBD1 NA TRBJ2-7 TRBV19 TGTGCCAGTAGTCGTCCCGGGACAGGGTTCGAGCAGTACTTC CASSRPGTGFEQYF
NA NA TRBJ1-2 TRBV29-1 TGCAGCGTTGAAGACACAGTGGACTATGGCTACACCTTC CSVEDTVDYGYTF
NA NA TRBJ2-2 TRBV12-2 TGTGCAAGTCGCCAACGTAGCGGGGGAGCGAACACCGGGGAGCTGTTTTTT CASRQRSGGANTGELFF
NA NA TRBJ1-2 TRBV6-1 TGTGCCAGCAGTGAAGAACCCGGGGGTAGGAGTCCTGGCTACACCTTC CASSEEPGGRSPGYTF
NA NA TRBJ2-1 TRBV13 TGTGCCAGCAGCTTATACGGGAACAATGAGCAGTTCTTC CASSLYGNNEQFF
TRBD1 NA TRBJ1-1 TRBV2 TGTGCCATCCAGGGGGCTGTGAACACTGAAGCTTTCTTT CAIQGAVNTEAFF
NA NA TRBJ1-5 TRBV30 TGTGCCTGGAGTTCCGAAAATCGGCAGCCCCAGCATTTT CAWSSENRQPQHF
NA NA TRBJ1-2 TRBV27 TGTGCCAGCAGTTTTGCAGGGGACTATGGCTACACCTTC CASSFAGDYGYTF
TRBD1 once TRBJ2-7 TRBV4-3 TGCGCCAGCAGCCAAGCGGCCCTAGGGGACAGTTCCTACGAGCAGTACTTC CASSQAALGDSSYEQYF
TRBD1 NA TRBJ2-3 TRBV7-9 TGTGCCAGCAGGGACACAGGGGGCTCTAGCACAGATACGCAGTATTTT CASRDTGGSSTDTQYF
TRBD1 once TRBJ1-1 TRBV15 TGTGCCACCAGCACCCTAACCCCCGGGACAGGGAACACTGAAGCTTTCTTT CATSTLTPGTGNTEAFF
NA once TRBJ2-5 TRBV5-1 TGCGCCAGCAGCTTGGTTGGGCAAAACGTAGAGACCCAGTACTTC CASSLVGQNVETQYF
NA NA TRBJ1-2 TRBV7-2 TGTGCCAGCAGCCGCGGGGGCGCCGGCTATGGCTACACCTTC CASSRGGAGYGYTF
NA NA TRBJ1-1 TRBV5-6 TGTGCCAGCAGCCCCCTACGGAACACTGAAGCTTTCTTT CASSPLRNTEAFF
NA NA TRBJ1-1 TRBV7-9 TGTGCCAGCAGCTTAGGCCCGGTAACTGAAGCTTTCTTT CASSLGPVTEAFF
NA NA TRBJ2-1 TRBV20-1 TGCAGTGCTAGACTTTACAATGAGCAGTTCTTC CSARLYNEQFF